The following is a T cell receptor (beta chain) sequence with its context. Antigen: not known. Profiling relied on immunoSEQ multiplex PCR, and the TCRdb table lists in-frame clones only, not all of them. The data show about 350,000 clones, with around 90% seen just once and about 3.9% held by the top ten. The sample comes from a study of Ad26.COV2.S vaccination and SARS-CoV-2 variants. The length of the CDR3 is 12 residues. Trimming cost V 4 bases and J 9 bases, with 10 bases left between them. Germline CDR1 reads LGHDT; CDR2 reads YNNKEL (reference sequence). General study results and limits: It is possible that the TCR breadth and depth analyses underestimated the total T cell responses.

The receptor was isolated from a human donor who had recovered from COVID-19. The specimen comprised peripheral blood, sampled after recovery from COVID-19. This sequence joins TRBV3-1 (or the pseudogene TRBV3-2) and TRBJ2-1, with D uncertain. The CDR3 spells CASSPSKGEQFF. The CDR3, as DNA: TGTGCCAGCAGCCCATCCAAGGGTGAGCAGTTCTTC.